Described below is a single T cell receptor (beta chain) sequence and its context. These data come from a study of CDR3 diversity in severe acne. Germline V gene lookup returns CDR1 LNHNV and CDR2 YYDKDF (reference sequence). V was pared by 4 bases and J by 7 bases, with 5 bases of the junction left unmatched. The CDR3 spans 15 residues. TCRdb re-called the PCR reads with MiXCR, one entry per CDR3 protein. Here the sample spans 65,000 to 95,000 distinct CDR3 sequences, 50% to 65% being singletons. V gene TRBV15 combines with J gene TRBJ2-1; 12 bases align to TRBD2. The clonotype comes from a male donor in good health, without acne. The sample comprised blood. The chain's CDR3 is CATSTGLAGKNEQFF. CDR3 DNA: TGTGCCACCAGCACCGGACTAGCGGGGAAGAATGAGCAGTTCTTC.